This T cell receptor (beta chain) was captured in a study of Graves' ophthalmopathy and Graves' hyperthyroidism. Scientists amplified the TCR beta CDR3 regions from RNA transcripts. First-round RT-PCR used HTBI primers; second-round multiplex PCR followed. A single record per CDR3 protein comes from TCRdb applying MiXCR to the multiplex PCR reads. The repertoire holds about 1.2 million distinct CDR3 sequences, with about 36% as singletons. Only newly diagnosed hyperthyroidism patients aged 18 to 65, with under 2 months' duration, were enrolled. General observations from the study: The study's model predicted ophthalmopathy progression at about 68% sensitivity and 72% to 85% specificity.

In the case of this clonotype: Its antigen is as yet unknown.

This TCR came from an adult man with Graves' hyperthyroidism. The sequencing input was peripheral blood or thyroid tissue (not recorded which).

CDR3 bases: TGCAGCGTCCAGAAGGACACAGGCTTTCCTGGCTACACCTTC. Its protein product is CSVQKDTGFPGYTF. The chain couples TRBV29-1 to TRBJ1-2, with a weak D call TRBD1 (5 bases). Trimming left V 6 bases short and J 7 bases short, with 21 bases between. Germline V gene lookup returns CDR1 SQVTM and CDR2 ANQGSEA. The CDR3 is 14 residues long.